The 32 T cell receptor beta chains in this list originate from one sample, sequenced in a study of blood T cell repertoires in COVID-19. Sequenced by immunoSEQ multiplex PCR; TCRdb stores in-frame clones only, minus some. The repertoire includes about 140,000 clones, roughly four fifths of them detected once, and 4% sits in the top ten. Sequencing used peripheral blood. These receptors originate from an elderly woman with acute or convalescent COVID-19.

V and J are TRBV3-1 (or the pseudogene TRBV3-2) and TRBJ1-2; maybe TRBD1 (6 bases). V was cut by 1 base and J by 3 bases, with 12 bases left in between. This CDR3 comprises 15 residues. Germline values: CDR1 LGHDT, CDR2 YNNKEL (reference sequence). The CDR3 DNA is TGTGCCAGCAGCCAAGGACGACAGGCCTACTATGGCTACACCTTC. It codes for CASSQGRQAYYGYTF.

This chain uses TRBV28 with TRBJ2-7; TRBD2 matches at 11 bases. This CDR3 contains 17 residues. V lost 7 bases to trimming and J lost 2 bases; unmatched junction nucleotides: 13. Germline lookup yields CDR1 MDHEN and CDR2 SYDVKM. The CDR3 DNA reads TGTGCCAGCATTTCCCTAGCGGGAGGCTTCGATGCCTACGAGCAGTACTTC. Its translation is CASISLAGGFDAYEQYF.

The genes are TRBV19 and TRBJ2-7; 10 nucleotides align to TRBD1. J gave up 0 bases and V 3 bases, and 5 bases lay outside the gene matches. In germline, CDR1 is LNHDA, CDR2 SQIVND (reference sequence). CDR3 length: 16 residues. The CDR3 DNA follows: TGTGCCAGTAGTATGCAGGACAGGGGGGGCTCCTACGAGCAGTACTTC. This encodes CASSMQDRGGSYEQYF.

This chain links TRBV27 with TRBJ2-7, with D tentatively TRBD1 (6 bases). From germline, CDR1 is MNHEY and CDR2 SMNVEV (reference sequence). The CDR3 extends over 16 amino acids. V shed 3 bases and J shed 1 base, with 16 bases lying between them. The CDR3 DNA follows: TGTGCCAGCAGTTTGGAGCCGGGACAAGCGTCCTACGAGCAGTACTTC. As protein: CASSLEPGQASYEQYF.

V gene TRBV6-2 or TRBV6-3 combines with J gene TRBJ1-5; 7 nucleotides agree with TRBD1. The germline gives CDR1 MNHEY, CDR2 SVGEGT. J gave up 3 bases and V 5 bases, and 7 bases lay outside the gene matches. The CDR3 sequence is 15 residues long. DNA for the CDR3: TGTGCCAGCAGTCCCACAGGGGCCCTCAATCAGCCCCAGCATTTT. It yields the protein CASSPTGALNQPQHF.

This chain joins TRBV5-1 and TRBJ2-1, with TRBD2 matching 12 bases. The ends lost 4 bases at V and 2 bases at J; junction bases unmatched: 7. The CDR3 totals 17 residues. Looked up from germline, CDR1 is SGHRS and CDR2 is YFSETQ. As DNA, the CDR3 is TGCGCCAGCAGCGCAGTACTAGCGGGGGGAACCTACAATGAGCAGTTCTTC. This gives the protein CASSAVLAGGTYNEQFF.

This rearrangement joins TRBV2 to TRBJ2-4; D is perhaps TRBD1 (6 bases). Trimming left V 6 bases short and J 9 bases short, with 15 bases between. The CDR3 loop spans 13 amino acids. Germline assignment: CDR1 SNHLY and CDR2 FYNNEI. CDR3 DNA sequence: TGTGCCAGCAGCGAGCAGGGGCGAGGCATTCAGTACTTC. It encodes CASSEQGRGIQYF.

The rearrangement joins TRBV10-3 to TRBJ2-5; D unresolved. This CDR3 spans 12 amino acids. Trimming stripped 6 bases from V and 3 bases from J, with 8 bases between. The V gene's germline CDR1 is ENHRY and CDR2 SYGVKD. The chain's CDR3 is CAIRGEEETQYF. The CDR3 DNA follows: TGTGCCATCAGAGGAGAGGAAGAGACCCAGTACTTC.

This chain joins TRBV30 and TRBJ1-1, with TRBD1 matching over 7 bases. The CDR3 loop spans 13 amino acids. The junction had 5 bases not matched to a gene; V was cut back by 4 bases and J by 3 bases. CDR1 GTSNPN and CDR2 SVGIG come from the germline V gene (reference sequence). CDR3 sequence (DNA): TGTGCCTGGAATCAGGGGGTTGACACTGAAGCTTTCTTT. Its translation is CAWNQGVDTEAFF.

The chain combines TRBV18 with TRBJ2-7; 7 positions agree with TRBD1. The V segment lost 6 bases and the J segment 6 bases; nucleotides outside the gene matches: 8. Germline CDR1 reads KGHSH; CDR2 reads LQKENI. This CDR3 has 13 amino acids. DNA for the CDR3: TGTGCCAGCTCCGCGTCACAGGGGAGCGAGCAGTACTTC. As protein: CASSASQGSEQYF.

The chain carries TRBV19 and TRBJ2-7; D unresolved. Germline lookup yields CDR1 LNHDA and CDR2 SQIVND (reference sequence). The V end was cut by 3 bases, the J end by 0 bases, with 9 bases between. This CDR3 is 14 amino acids long. The CDR3 loop reads CASSIVSGSYEQYF. The DNA for the CDR3 is TGTGCCAGTAGTATTGTTAGTGGCTCCTACGAGCAGTACTTC.

This clone was observed a handful of times. V and J are TRBV5-1 and TRBJ1-2; possible D gene TRBD1, 6 bases. Germline V gene lookup returns CDR1 SGHRS and CDR2 YFSETQ. Deletions cut 7 bases from V and 9 bases from J, with 13 bases between. The CDR3 contains 11 residues. The DNA for the CDR3 is TGCGCCAGCGCCGCTGGGACACGCTACACCTTC. It translates to CASAAGTRYTF.

Notes on this clone: Additional DNA sequences in this sample encode the identical CDR3. The V call is TRBV28, the J call TRBJ1-2; 10 nucleotides align to TRBD1. From germline, CDR1 is MDHEN and CDR2 SYDVKM. The CDR3 runs 13 residues. Germline trimming cut 9 bases from V and 1 base from J; bases unmatched to any gene: 2. DNA for the CDR3: TGTGCCAGTAGGACAGGGGGTAACTATGGCTACACCTTC. Protein sequence: CASRTGGNYGYTF.

The chain recombines TRBV5-1 with TRBJ1-1; D perhaps matches TRBD1 (6 bases). Trimming removed 4 bases from V and 4 bases from J, with 8 bases in between. This CDR3 region has 12 residues. Germline lookup yields CDR1 SGHRS and CDR2 YFSETQ. CDR3 residues: CASSQGSTEAFF. The CDR3 DNA reads TGCGCCAGCAGCCAGGGGAGCACTGAAGCTTTCTTT.

This chain connects TRBV9 to TRBJ2-1; 9 bases line up with TRBD2. CDR1 and CDR2 (germline): SGDLS, YYNGEE. CDR3 length equals 15 residues. V shed 3 bases and J 9 bases; nucleotides not matched to a gene: 10. This CDR3 is CASSGTLAGVGEQFF. CDR3 DNA: TGTGCCAGCAGCGGGACCTTAGCGGGAGTAGGTGAGCAGTTCTTC.

The V call is TRBV15, the J call TRBJ2-5, with 14 bases matching TRBD2. The CDR3 has 18 residues. Germline V gene lookup returns CDR1 LNHNV and CDR2 YYDKDF (reference sequence). The junction had 10 bases not matched to a gene; V was cut back by 1 base and J by 6 bases. The CDR3 sequence is CATSRASGLAGGMKTQYF. The CDR3 DNA reads as TGTGCCACCAGCAGAGCCTCTGGACTAGCGGGGGGTATGAAGACCCAGTACTTC.

Turning to this clone: A read error may account for a junction end that differs from germline. J is TRBJ2-1 and V is TRBV12-3 or TRBV12-4; 11 bases are a match to TRBD2. The CDR3 is 13 residues long. The CDR3 here is CASSSAVTSGGVF. The DNA for the CDR3 is TGTGCCAGCAGTTCCGCCGTTACTAGCGGGGGAGTCTTC.

This chain connects TRBV3-1 (or the pseudogene TRBV3-2) to TRBJ2-7; TRBD2 is a possible D gene (6 bases). CDR1 and CDR2 from the germline V gene are LGHDT and YNNKEL (reference sequence). CDR3 length: 12 residues. V was clipped by 5 bases and J by 4 bases, with 9 bases between them. CDR3 in amino acids: CASSSGGYEQYF. CDR3 DNA: TGTGCCAGCAGCTCTGGGGGGTACGAGCAGTACTTC.

J is TRBJ1-1 and V is TRBV2; 9 nucleotides line up with TRBD1. The CDR3 length is 15 residues. Germline CDR1 is SNHLY and CDR2 is FYNNEI. V was pared by 4 bases and J by 6 bases, with 9 bases of the junction left unmatched. DNA for the CDR3: TGTGCCAGCAGTGCCCTTGGACAGGGGATCTCTGAAGCTTTCTTT. Translation gives CASSALGQGISEAFF.

This rearrangement joins TRBV28 to TRBJ1-5, with 9 bases lining up with TRBD1. The CDR3 length is 15 residues. Germline V gene lookup returns CDR1 MDHEN and CDR2 SYDVKM. V lost 6 bases and J lost 6; bases outside the gene matches: 9. The CDR3 loop is CASSQIQGAAQPQHF. The CDR3 nucleotides read TGTGCCAGCAGCCAAATACAGGGGGCTGCTCAGCCCCAGCATTTT.

The gene calls are TRBV2 and TRBJ2-7; no firm D call. Germline V lookup: CDR1 SNHLY, CDR2 FYNNEI. The CDR3 contains 14 residues. V lost 4 bases, J lost 0 bases, and 10 bases lay in between. The CDR3 DNA sequence: TGTGCCAGCAGTGTTGATTACAACTCCTACGAGCAGTACTTC. It translates to CASSVDYNSYEQYF. The whole variable domain, filled in from reference TRBV2 and TRBJ2-7, reads EPEVTQTPSHQVTQMGQEVILRCVPISNHLYFYWYRQILGQKVEFLVSFYNNEISEKSEIFDDQFSVERPDGSNFTLKIRSTKLEDSAMYFCASSVDYNSYEQYFGPGTRLTVT.

The chain has TRBV6-5 and TRBJ2-3, with 8 nucleotides matching TRBD2. V was pared by 5 bases and J by 2 bases, with 6 bases of the junction left unmatched. The germline V gene has CDR1 MNHEY and CDR2 SVGAGI. The CDR3 covers 15 residues. The CDR3 sequence: CASSTSGGNTDTQYF. The DNA of the CDR3 is TGTGCCAGCAGTACGAGCGGGGGTAACACAGATACGCAGTATTTT.

This clone was detected once. The chain employs TRBV27 and TRBJ1-6; no reliable D call. V lost 4 bases to trimming and J lost 9 bases, with 7 bases between them. Germline values: CDR1 MNHEY, CDR2 SMNVEV (reference sequence). CDR3 length equals 12 residues. This CDR3 is CASSYSGSPLHF. The CDR3 nucleotides read TGTGCCAGCAGTTACAGTGGTTCACCCCTCCACTTT.

The chain carries TRBV4-2 and TRBJ2-5; 7 nucleotides agree with TRBD1. The CDR3 is 19 residues long. Germline V gives CDR1 LGHNA, CDR2 YNFKEQ. V lost 0 bases, J lost 3 bases, and 16 bases stayed unmatched. CDR3 sequence reads: CASSQDDITRRDRKETQYF. CDR3 in DNA: TGTGCCAGCAGCCAAGATGATATTACTCGCCGGGACAGAAAAGAGACCCAGTACTTC.

This sequence joins TRBV2 and TRBJ2-5; 7 bases are a match to TRBD2. The V segment lost 7 bases and the J segment 7 bases; nucleotides outside the gene matches: 6. The CDR3 is made up of 12 amino acids. CDR1 is SNHLY, CDR2 FYNNEI, per germline. The CDR3 region has the DNA TGTGCCAGCACTGGGGGGAGGGTGACCCAGTACTTC. Protein sequence: CASTGGRVTQYF.

The chain couples TRBV10-3 to TRBJ2-1, with TRBD1 matching 8 bases. V lost 10 bases to trimming and J lost 6 bases; unmatched junction nucleotides: 8. The CDR3 has 13 amino acids. Germline CDR1 ENHRY, CDR2 SYGVKD. CDR3 region: CATPWDRFNEQFF. CDR3 nucleotides: TGTGCCACGCCTTGGGACAGGTTCAATGAGCAGTTCTTC.

The chain links TRBV5-1 to TRBJ1-3; possible D gene TRBD1, 6 bases. The V and J ends lost 6 bases and 0 bases respectively, with 10 bases between them. Germline lookup yields CDR1 SGHRS and CDR2 YFSETQ. This CDR3 is built from 14 residues. The CDR3 loop is CASTMGASGNTIYF. The CDR3 nucleotides are TGCGCCAGCACAATGGGGGCCTCTGGAAACACCATATATTTT.

V and J are TRBV7-9 and TRBJ2-7; 8 positions agree with TRBD1. The trim removed 1 base at V and 5 bases at J, leaving 4 bases unmatched. The CDR3 covers 14 residues. Germline CDR1 reads SEHNR; CDR2 reads FQNEAQ (reference sequence). Here the CDR3 DNA reads TGTGCCAGCAGCTTAGGAGACAGGGGAGACGAGCAGTACTTC. Translating it yields CASSLGDRGDEQYF. The entire variable domain, with the rest obtained from reference TRBV7-9 and TRBJ2-7, is as follows: DTGVSQNPRHKITKRGQNVTFRCDPISEHNRLYWYRQTLGQGPEFLTYFQNEAQLEKSRLLSDRFSAERPKGSFSTLEIQRTEQGDSAMYLCASSLGDRGDEQYFGPGTRLTVT.

The chain recombines TRBV10-2 with TRBJ1-3; D is possibly TRBD1 (5 bases). The CDR3 is 13 amino acids. V lost 2 bases and J lost 4, with 6 bases in between. Germline CDR1 WSHSY, CDR2 SAAADI. This CDR3 is CASSERQGNTIYF. As DNA, the CDR3 is TGCGCCAGCAGTGAGAGACAGGGAAACACCATATATTTT.

J is TRBJ2-1 and V is TRBV7-2; 8 nucleotides align to TRBD2. The CDR3 sequence is 16 residues long. Per germline, CDR1 SGHTA and CDR2 FQGNSA. Trimming cost V 5 bases and J 10 bases; bases outside gene matches: 16. CDR3 protein: CASSLLPGLVLREQFF. The CDR3 region has the DNA TGTGCCAGCAGCCTTTTACCGGGACTAGTCTTAAGGGAGCAGTTCTTC.

The rearrangement joins TRBV28 to TRBJ1-2; 12 nucleotides line up with TRBD1. V was pared by 2 bases and J by 12 bases, with 1 base of the junction left unmatched. The CDR3 is 12 amino acids. Germline loops: CDR1 MDHEN, CDR2 SYDVKM. The CDR3 here is CASSLGTGGHTF. In DNA form, the CDR3 reads TGTGCCAGCAGTTTAGGGACAGGGGGCCACACCTTC.

The chain couples TRBV2 to TRBJ2-1, with D possibly matching TRBD2 (5 bases). Per the germline V gene, CDR1 is SNHLY and CDR2 is FYNNEI. V gave up 6 bases and J gave up 4 bases, with 10 bases separating them. The CDR3 length is 13 residues. CDR3 DNA: TGTGCCAGCAGCCGGACTGTGTACAATGAGCAGTTCTTC. This sequence encodes CASSRTVYNEQFF.